Below, 25 T cell receptor beta chains from the same sample are listed, as sequenced in a study of cytomegalovirus exposure and HLA in healthy donors. The PCR ran on 60 Vbeta and 13 Jbeta primers. Method: immunoSEQ multiplex PCR; TCRdb's copy keeps in-frame clones and lacks some. The sample has around 150,000 clones, roughly 86% seen once; the top ten hold 0.51%. Specimen: PBMCs. The receptors were sampled from a woman aged 35 to 49 in good health and CMV-seronegative.

This clone came up a few times. The V and J genes are TRBV21-1 and TRBJ2-3; the table calls TRBD2, which could not be checked here. TRBV21-1 is described as a pseudogene. CDR3 length: 14 residues. In DNA form, the CDR3 reads TGTGCCAGCAGCAGGGGCGGGAGGGAATTGGGGGAGTATTTT. Its translation: CASSRGGRELGEYF.

The chain uses TRBV5-1 and TRBJ2-7, with 7 bases fitting TRBD1. The CDR3 has 15 amino acids. Germline CDR1 is SGHRS and CDR2 is YFSETQ. With V trimmed by 2 bases and J by 1 base, 6 bases remained unmatched. CDR3 residues: CASSFSGQLSYEQYF. CDR3 DNA sequence: TGCGCCAGCAGCTTTTCGGGACAGTTATCCTACGAGCAGTACTTC.

The rearrangement joins TRBV6-1 to TRBJ2-7; D not resolved. This CDR3 contains 11 residues. Germline V gives CDR1 MNHNS, CDR2 SASEGT. With 7 bases removed from V and 4 bases from J, the gap between germline ends came to 8 bases. The CDR3 region has the DNA TGTGCCAGCACTAGAAGGTACGAGCAGTACTTC. Translating it yields CASTRRYEQYF.

The CDR3 protein is CASSEAAITYEQYF. The CDR3, as DNA: TGTGCCAGCAGTGAAGCCGCGATTACCTACGAGCAGTACTTC. V and J are TRBV6-1 and TRBJ2-7; D remains ambiguous. The V and J ends lost 0 bases and 2 bases respectively, with 8 bases between them. The CDR3 runs to 14 residues. CDR1 MNHNS and CDR2 SASEGT come from the germline V gene.

J is TRBJ2-4 and V is TRBV5-6; 12 nucleotides line up with TRBD2. V lost 4 bases to trimming and J lost 0 bases; unmatched junction nucleotides: 5. Per the germline V gene, CDR1 is SGHDT and CDR2 is YYEEEE. The CDR3 is 17 residues long. This CDR3 is CASSRLLAGGAKNIQYF. The CDR3 DNA follows: TGTGCCAGCAGCAGATTACTAGCGGGGGGAGCCAAAAACATTCAGTACTTC.

This clone ranks as medium-sized. The chain combines TRBV10-2 with TRBJ2-7; 9 bases align to TRBD2. The germline V gene encodes CDR1 WSHSY and CDR2 SAAADI. This CDR3 has 15 amino acids. V dropped 4 bases and J dropped 2; count of bases not matched to a gene: 6. The CDR3 reads CASSVGSSGTYEQYF. DNA of the CDR3: TGCGCCAGCAGTGTAGGGTCTAGCGGGACCTACGAGCAGTACTTC.

The chain is built from TRBV4-3 and TRBJ2-2; D is possibly TRBD1 (7 bases). The ends were cut back, 4 bases at V and 5 bases at J, with 23 bases in the middle. The CDR3 loop spans 18 amino acids. Germline lookup yields CDR1 LGHNA and CDR2 YSLEER. CDR3 sequence reads: CASSPGGGQAGWTGELFF. CDR3 nucleotides: TGCGCCAGCAGCCCAGGGGGAGGTCAGGCAGGTTGGACCGGGGAGCTGTTTTTT.

The chain employs TRBV21-1 and TRBJ2-2; the table's D call TRBD1 went unverified against the DNA. TRBV21-1 is assigned pseudogene status. CDR3 length: 14 amino acids. The CDR3 region is CASSKGLITGELFF. CDR3 DNA sequence: TGTGCCAGCAGCAAAGGGCTTATCACCGGGGAGCTGTTTTTT.

The CDR3, as DNA: TGTGCCAGCAGTTACTCGAAGGGGGCATGGACAGATACGCAGTATTTT. It specifies CASSYSKGAWTDTQYF. The chain recombines TRBV6-5 with TRBJ2-3; 7 nucleotides align to TRBD1. CDR3 length: 16 residues. With V trimmed by 0 bases and J by 3 bases, 6 bases remained unmatched. Germline CDR1 MNHEY, CDR2 SVGAGI.

The CDR3 DNA sequence: TGCGCCAGCAGCCAAGCGGTTTTATGGGACAGGGATAGTTATGGCTACACCTTC. Its protein product is CASSQAVLWDRDSYGYTF. The V gene is TRBV4-1, the J gene TRBJ1-2; 9 positions agree with TRBD1. This CDR3 is 18 amino acids long. The germline CDR1 and CDR2 sequences are MGHRA and YSYEKL. With V trimmed by 1 base and J by 5 bases, 14 bases remained unmatched.

The chain carries TRBV4-1 and TRBJ2-7, with 8 bases that match TRBD2. The CDR3 is made up of 15 amino acids. The junction had 7 bases not matched to a gene; V was cut back by 2 bases and J by 4 bases. The germline gives CDR1 MGHRA, CDR2 YSYEKL. The CDR3 is CASSQISSGSYEQYF. CDR3 bases: TGCGCCAGCAGCCAAATATCCAGCGGGAGTTACGAGCAGTACTTC.

The chain joins TRBV7-9 to TRBJ1-3, with TRBD1 identical over 9 bases. V dropped 5 bases and J dropped 3; count of bases not matched to a gene: 14. The CDR3 sequence is 18 residues long. Per germline, CDR1 SEHNR and CDR2 FQNEAQ (reference sequence). CDR3 coding DNA: TGTGCCAGCAGCCTAAAACCGGGACAGGGTGTATATGGAAACACCATATATTTT. This translates into CASSLKPGQGVYGNTIYF. Looking up the rest from reference TRBV7-9 and TRBJ1-3 gives the full variable domain: DTGVSQNPRHKITKRGQNVTFRCDPISEHNRLYWYRQTLGQGPEFLTYFQNEAQLEKSRLLSDRFSAERPKGSFSTLEIQRTEQGDSAMYLCASSLKPGQGVYGNTIYFGEGSWLTVV.

This clone turned up a few times. V is TRBV6-5 and J is TRBJ2-3; 13 nucleotides match TRBD2. Per the germline V gene, CDR1 is MNHEY and CDR2 is SVGAGI. V was clipped by 4 bases and J by 4 bases; unmatched bases: 5. The CDR3 is 16 amino acids. In DNA, the CDR3 is TGTGCCAGCAGTTCTGGACTAGCGGGAGCTGCAGATACGCAGTATTTT. Protein sequence: CASSSGLAGAADTQYF.

The rearrangement joins TRBV5-1 to TRBJ1-4; D is possibly TRBD1 (6 bases). V was cut by 2 bases and J by 6 bases, with 11 bases left in between. This CDR3 region has 14 residues. CDR1 SGHRS and CDR2 YFSETQ come from the germline V gene. CDR3 region: CASSLRDTDEKLFF. The CDR3 DNA sequence: TGCGCCAGCAGCTTACGGGACACCGATGAAAAACTGTTTTTT. The variable domain in full, completed from reference TRBV5-1 and TRBJ1-4, reads KAGVTQTPRYLIKTRGQQVTLSCSPISGHRSVSWYQQTPGQGLQFLFEYFSETQRNKGNFPGRFSGRQFSNSRSEMNVSTLELGDSALYLCASSLRDTDEKLFFGSGTQLSVL.

V usage is TRBV6-4 and J usage is TRBJ2-1, with 8 positions matching TRBD2. This CDR3 contains 11 residues. Trimming removed 8 bases from V and 12 bases from J; junction bases left unmatched: 6. From germline, CDR1 is MRHNA and CDR2 SNTAGT. CDR3 DNA sequence: TGTGCCAGCCCTCGGGGGGGGCGGCAGTTCTTC. Amino acid sequence: CASPRGGRQFF.

The chain is built from TRBV1 and TRBJ2-1; the table's D call TRBD2 went unverified against the DNA. TRBV1 is shown as a pseudogene. The length of the CDR3 is 15 residues. The CDR3 reads CTSSQASGRRDEQFF. CDR3 bases: TGCACCAGCAGCCAAGCTAGCGGGAGGCGGGATGAGCAGTTCTTC.

V gene TRBV5-8 combines with J gene TRBJ1-1; D is perhaps TRBD1 (5 bases). This CDR3 has 14 residues. Germline lookup yields CDR1 SGHTS and CDR2 YDEGEE. V lost 0 bases and J 1 base, leaving 7 bases between the germline ends. In DNA form, the CDR3 reads TGTGCCAGCAGCTTGGGACAGAAGAACACTGAAGCTTTCTTT. Amino acids: CASSLGQKNTEAFF.

Details on this clone: Sequence at one end of the junction differs from germline and may be a read error. The chain couples TRBV19 to TRBJ1-2, with 10 bases matching TRBD1. The CDR3 length is 14 residues. Germline assignment: CDR1 LNHDA and CDR2 SQIVND (reference sequence). The CDR3 sequence: CTSSPGTGVGGYTF. The DNA for the CDR3 is TGTACCAGTAGTCCCGGGACAGGGGTTGGTGGCTACACCTTC.

The chain employs TRBV30 and TRBJ2-6; the D gene is possibly TRBD1 (5 bases). This CDR3 comprises 15 residues. The germline V gene encodes CDR1 GTSNPN and CDR2 SVGIG (reference sequence). Trimming took 0 bases from V and 7 from J, leaving 13 bases between them. This CDR3 is CAWSVGADGANVLTF. The CDR3 DNA follows: TGTGCCTGGAGTGTAGGGGCTGATGGAGCCAACGTCCTGACTTTC.

The chain joins TRBV9 to TRBJ2-2, with TRBD1 identical over 7 bases. The V gene end was trimmed by 4 bases and the J gene end by 7 bases; junction bases not matched to a gene: 10. From germline, CDR1 is SGDLS and CDR2 YYNGEE. This CDR3 comprises 15 residues. CDR3 amino acids: CASSPDRVLIGELFF. In nucleotides, the CDR3 is TGTGCCAGCAGCCCCGACAGGGTTCTAATCGGGGAGCTGTTTTTT.

This chain joins TRBV6-5 and TRBJ2-7; D possibly corresponds to TRBD2 (6 bases). This CDR3 has 15 residues. The V end was cut by 6 bases, the J end by 0 bases, with 15 bases between. Germline V gives CDR1 MNHEY, CDR2 SVGAGI. The CDR3 sequence: CASSGTSRTSYEQYF. The CDR3 DNA reads TGTGCCAGCAGCGGGACTTCTAGAACCTCCTACGAGCAGTACTTC.

The CDR3 DNA sequence: TGTGCCAGCAGCCCCCGCTCGGGCGGGAGACCGTACGAGCAGTACTTC. Translation gives CASSPRSGGRPYEQYF. The rearrangement links TRBV4-2 to TRBJ2-7; 7 nucleotides match TRBD2. The germline gives CDR1 LGHNA, CDR2 YNFKEQ. There are 16 residues in the CDR3. J gave up 4 bases and V 4 bases, and 13 bases lay outside the gene matches.

This clone was counted once. A read error may account for a junction end that differs from germline. The DNA of the CDR3 is TGTTCCAGCAGTCTCGACACCGGGGAGCTGTTTTTT. Amino acid sequence: CSSSLDTGELFF. The chain recombines TRBV7-9 with TRBJ2-2, with unresolved D. CDR1 and CDR2 (germline): SEHNR, FQNEAQ (reference sequence). The CDR3 contains 12 residues.

The chain links TRBV11-2 to TRBJ2-2, with D unclear. Germline V gene sequence: CDR1 SGHAT, CDR2 FQNNGV. This CDR3 contains 14 residues. Trimming stripped 0 bases from V and 2 bases from J, with 4 bases between. This CDR3 reads CASSLETNTGELFF. DNA for the CDR3: TGTGCCAGCAGCTTAGAGACAAACACCGGGGAGCTGTTTTTT.

V usage is TRBV5-1 and J usage is TRBJ2-5; the D gene is possibly TRBD2 (5 bases). Germline CDR1 and CDR2: SGHRS and YFSETQ. CDR3 length: 14 amino acids. V was cut by 0 bases and J by 2 bases, with 8 bases left in between. CDR3 nucleotides: TGCGCCAGCAGCTTGGTGTCGGGGCAAGAGACCCAGTACTTC. Amino acid sequence: CASSLVSGQETQYF.